One sample yielded the 20 T cell receptor beta chains listed below, sequenced in a study of T-cell reconstitution after alpha-beta-depleted transplantation in children. This sample's TCRbeta library carried unique molecular identifier barcodes. One entry per CDR3 protein, called by TCRdb with MiXCR from the PCR reads. The sample consists of about 300,000 distinct CDR3 sequences, 9.5% to 13% of them appearing once. The sample consisted of PBMCs, taken before TCRalphabeta/CD19-depleted stem cell transplant. The receptors come from a boy younger than two with acute myeloid leukemia, due to receive a stem cell transplant.

This clonotype was observed a handful of times. The chain employs TRBV12-3 or TRBV12-4 and TRBJ2-3; the match to TRBD2 covers 7 bases. The CDR3 is 14 amino acids. After removal of 6 bases from V and 5 bases from J, the junction contained 8 bases not matched to a gene. CDR3 protein: CASSKIGGRDTQYF. The CDR3 nucleotides read TGTGCCAGCAGCAAAATCGGGGGGAGAGATACGCAGTATTTT.

The sample holds many counts of this clonotype. The chain recombines TRBV24-1 with TRBJ2-1; possibly TRBD2 for D (5 bases). This CDR3 has 16 amino acids. V was shortened by 4 bases and J by 0 bases, with 12 bases between the two germline ends. Looked up from germline, CDR1 is KGHDR and CDR2 is SFDVKD. In DNA form, the CDR3 reads TGTGCCACCAGTGACCCAACTACTAGCTCCTACAATGAGCAGTTCTTC. Amino acids: CATSDPTTSSYNEQFF.

The chain employs TRBV6-5 and TRBJ2-7; the D call may be TRBD1 or TRBD2 (6 bases each). The CDR3 is made up of 16 amino acids. Trimming took 2 bases from V and 5 from J, leaving 19 bases between them. Germline V gene sequence: CDR1 MNHEY, CDR2 SVGAGI. The CDR3 is CASSYGWIRGLHEQYF. The CDR3 DNA reads TGTGCCAGCAGTTACGGGTGGATTCGGGGGCTTCACGAGCAGTACTTC.

This clonotype was detected only a few times. The CDR3 loop reads CASSSSTGTLAKNIQYF. The CDR3 DNA sequence: TGTGCCAGCAGTTCCTCCACCGGGACACTAGCCAAAAACATTCAGTACTTC. The chain uses TRBV14 and TRBJ2-4; D may be TRBD1 (6 bases). This CDR3 comprises 17 residues. CDR1 and CDR2 (germline): SGHDN, FVKESK. Trimming stripped 6 bases from V and 0 bases from J, with 18 bases between.

The chain carries TRBV5-1 and TRBJ1-1; 9 bases align to TRBD1. Per the germline V gene, CDR1 is SGHRS and CDR2 is YFSETQ. This CDR3 contains 14 residues. V trimming: 4 bases; J trimming: 5 bases; junction bases outside the gene matches: 6. Here the CDR3 DNA reads TGCGCCAGCAGCCTCCGGGGGACAGGGACTGAAGCTTTCTTT. This encodes CASSLRGTGTEAFF.

This clonotype was seen repeatedly, ten times or more. J is TRBJ2-1 and V is TRBV5-1, with D perhaps matching TRBD1 or TRBD2 (5 bases each). Germline lookup yields CDR1 SGHRS and CDR2 YFSETQ. The CDR3 extends over 16 amino acids. V was clipped by 1 base and J by 0 bases, with 11 bases between them. This chain's CDR3 is CASSLSTGGSYNEQFF. The CDR3 DNA reads as TGCGCCAGCAGCTTGTCTACAGGAGGCTCCTACAATGAGCAGTTCTTC.

This clonotype was detected many times. The chain combines TRBV12-3 or TRBV12-4 with TRBJ2-7; D remains unclear. CDR3 size: 14 residues. The V end was cut by 4 bases, the J end by 4 bases, with 14 bases between. In DNA form, the CDR3 reads TGTGCCAGCAGTTCCTTCGGTGGCCGGTACGAGCAGTACTTC. Amino acids: CASSSFGGRYEQYF.

This clonotype showed up many times. The genes are TRBV12-3 or TRBV12-4 and TRBJ2-7; D is undetermined. V lost 4 bases, J lost 0 bases, and 10 bases lay in between. The CDR3 spans 14 residues. The DNA for the CDR3 is TGTGCCAGCAGTTCGACATTGAGCTCCTACGAGCAGTACTTC. This gives the protein CASSSTLSSYEQYF.

In nucleotides, the CDR3 is TGTGCCAGCAGCTTAGCGAGGGTAGCGGGGTACGCAGATACGCAGTATTTT. This sequence encodes CASSLARVAGYADTQYF. The chain carries TRBV7-9 and TRBJ2-3, with 8 positions matching TRBD2. J was trimmed by 4 bases and V by 0 bases; bases with no gene match: 9. Germline lookup yields CDR1 SEHNR and CDR2 FQNEAQ (reference sequence). The CDR3 extends over 17 amino acids.

This clonotype occurred many times. This chain links TRBV7-9 with TRBJ2-7, with D tentatively TRBD2 (5 bases). Per germline, CDR1 SEHNR and CDR2 FQNEAQ (reference sequence). This CDR3 region has 15 residues. The V and J ends lost 5 bases and 3 bases respectively, with 17 bases between them. The DNA for the CDR3 is TGTGCCAGCAGCCCCGCTCTAGCTTGGGTCTACGAGCAGTACTTC. Translating gives CASSPALAWVYEQYF.

This clonotype was found many times. The rearrangement links TRBV29-1 to TRBJ2-7, with D possibly called TRBD1 or TRBD2 (5 bases each). Deletions cut 7 bases from V and 0 bases from J, with 10 bases between. The length of the CDR3 is 12 residues. CDR1 and CDR2 from the germline V gene are SQVTM and ANQGSEA. The DNA of the CDR3 is TGCAGCGCCCGGGACGTCTCCTACGAGCAGTACTTC. Its translation: CSARDVSYEQYF.

This clonotype has just a few counts. The gene calls are TRBV6-1 and TRBJ2-3, with 12 bases lining up with TRBD2. CDR1 is MNHNS, CDR2 SASEGT, per germline. V dropped 6 bases and J dropped 6; count of bases not matched to a gene: 13. The CDR3 loop spans 17 amino acids. The CDR3 sequence is CASRPSSGGARLDTQYF. The CDR3 DNA reads TGTGCCAGCAGGCCCTCTAGCGGGGGGGCGAGGTTGGATACGCAGTATTTT.

This clonotype has a count of ten or more. This chain joins TRBV6-1 and TRBJ1-1, with D possibly matching TRBD1 (5 bases). The CDR3 totals 14 residues. Between the trimmed V and J ends, which lost 5 bases and 4 bases, there was a span of 14 bases. CDR1 is MNHNS, CDR2 SASEGT, per germline. CDR3 loop: CASSPRPTATEAFF. CDR3 coding DNA: TGTGCCAGCAGTCCCCGACCGACAGCCACTGAAGCTTTCTTT.

This clonotype was seen a few times. This rearrangement joins TRBV4-2 to TRBJ2-7, with 7 bases lining up with TRBD1. The CDR3 is 15 residues long. In germline, CDR1 is LGHNA, CDR2 YNFKEQ. Unmatched junction bases numbered 8, after V lost 0 bases and J lost 6 bases. CDR3 sequence reads: CASSQDWRTGGEQYF. CDR3 DNA sequence: TGTGCCAGCAGCCAAGATTGGAGGACAGGAGGCGAGCAGTACTTC.

The table lists this clonotype with many counts. The chain has TRBV4-2 and TRBJ1-4; D is perhaps TRBD1 (5 bases). CDR3 size: 15 residues. Germline CDR1 and CDR2: LGHNA and YNFKEQ. V shed 4 bases and J shed 8 bases, with 17 bases lying between them. CDR3 nucleotide sequence: TGTGCCAGCAGCCCAATGGGGCCCCTGAGAGAAAAACTGTTTTTT. Its protein product is CASSPMGPLREKLFF.

The table lists this clonotype with many counts. The V and J genes are TRBV5-6 and TRBJ2-5, with 7 bases aligning to TRBD1. CDR1 and CDR2 from the germline V gene are SGHDT and YYEEEE. Trimming took 4 bases from V and 3 from J; bases not matched to a gene: 3. This CDR3 spans 13 amino acids. The CDR3 DNA follows: TGTGCCAGCAGCGGGGACAGAGAAGAGACCCAGTACTTC. This translates into CASSGDREETQYF. The full variable domain, its missing parts supplied by reference TRBV5-6 and TRBJ2-5, is DAGVTQSPTHLIKTRGQQVTLRCSPKSGHDTVSWYQQALGQGPQFIFQYYEEEERQRGNFPDRFSGHQFPNYSSELNVNALLLGDSALYLCASSGDREETQYFGPGTRLLVL.

This clonotype was recorded at least ten times. The chain recombines TRBV29-1 with TRBJ2-7; 11 bases align to TRBD2. Per germline, CDR1 SQVTM and CDR2 ANQGSEA. The V gene end was trimmed by 7 bases and the J gene end by 6 bases; junction bases not matched to a gene: 8. This CDR3 contains 13 residues. The CDR3 DNA sequence: TGCAGCGGGAGGACTAGCGGGCCCTCCGAGCAGTACTTC. It codes for CSGRTSGPSEQYF.

J is TRBJ2-1 and V is TRBV4-2; D might be TRBD1 or TRBD2, each matching 5 bases. V was clipped by 3 bases and J by 7 bases, with 19 bases between them. The CDR3 is 16 amino acids. Germline CDR1 and CDR2: LGHNA and YNFKEQ. This CDR3 is CASSHRGADLGNEQFF. DNA of the CDR3: TGTGCCAGCAGCCACCGAGGGGCAGACCTTGGGAATGAGCAGTTCTTC.

Many counts were recorded for this clonotype. V usage is TRBV20-1 and J usage is TRBJ1-5; D is unclear. V lost 3 bases and J lost 0, with 6 bases in between. The CDR3 runs 13 residues. Looked up from germline, CDR1 is DFQATT and CDR2 is SNEGSKA (reference sequence). CDR3 bases: TGCAGTGCTAGGACGGATAGCAATCAGCCCCAGCATTTT. Translating gives CSARTDSNQPQHF.

This clonotype occurred many times. This chain uses TRBV5-1 with TRBJ2-3; the D is unclear. There are 12 residues in the CDR3. Germline assignment: CDR1 SGHRS and CDR2 YFSETQ. Trimming shortened V by 0 bases and J by 3 bases, and 2 bases separated the two germline ends. CDR3 sequence (DNA): TGCGCCAGCAGCTTGGAGACAGATACGCAGTATTTT. This translates into CASSLETDTQYF.